This T cell receptor beta chain was identified during a study of CD8+ T cells in alopecia areata. Treatment in this sample: oral pan-JAK inhibitor, 5-10 mg twice daily. Extracted from the samples, RNA was reverse transcribed into cDNA to serve as the sequencing template. Profiled with immunoSEQ multiplex PCR; TCRdb holds only in-frame clones, not every one. In the table there are 180,000 or so clones, about half of which are singletons. In this sample, this clone turned up a few times. The ends were cut back, 5 bases at V and 2 bases at J, with 10 bases in the middle. The germline gives CDR1 SQVTM, CDR2 ANQGSEA. The CDR3 has 13 residues.

The chain links TRBV29-1 to TRBJ2-1; D is undetermined. This sequence was found in a human donor with alopecia areata. Specimen: CD8+ T cells sorted from blood, collected between weeks 51 and 54, from a patient treated with tofacitinib. The CDR3 is CSVRMGTYNEQFF. As DNA, the CDR3 is TGCAGCGTTAGAATGGGAACCTACAATGAGCAGTTCTTC.